These 18 T cell receptor beta chains came from one sample sequenced in a study of memory CD4+ T cells and cytomegalovirus serostatus. Sequenced by immunoSEQ multiplex PCR; TCRdb stores in-frame clones only, minus some. The data contain tens of thousands of clones, approximately 76% of them singletons. Single viable CD3+CD4+CD8-CD45RO+ cells were sorted as the memory CD4+ T cells. Sample: memory CD4+ T cells from blood. These receptors all stem from an adult in good health and CMV-seronegative. Some clones in this sample may be carry-over from other donors' samples.

This sequence joins TRBV2 and TRBJ1-2; D uncertain. CDR3 length: 14 residues. Germline lookup yields CDR1 SNHLY and CDR2 FYNNEI. Trimming stripped 4 bases from V and 4 bases from J, with 13 bases between. In DNA, the CDR3 is TGTGCCAGCAGTGGCAGCTTCCCCGCCTATGGCTACACCTTC. It is translated as CASSGSFPAYGYTF.

This clone was counted a single time. V gene TRBV10-1 combines with J gene TRBJ1-6; 7 bases match TRBD1. The CDR3 runs 14 residues. The germline V gene has CDR1 WNHNN and CDR2 SYGVQD (reference sequence). V trimming: 5 bases; J trimming: 7 bases; junction bases outside the gene matches: 5. The CDR3 DNA reads as TGCGCCAGCAGTAGGGACAGCGGGAATTCACCCCTCCACTTT. It specifies CASSRDSGNSPLHF.

The V and J genes are TRBV6-6 and TRBJ1-1, with D perhaps matching TRBD1 (6 bases). The CDR3 runs 16 residues. Germline-derived CDR1 and CDR2 are MNHNY and SVGAGI (reference sequence). Trimming removed 6 bases at V and 0 bases at J, with 17 bases between. The CDR3 coding sequence is TGTGCCAGCAGGGTTCGACAGGAGGAGATGAACACTGAAGCTTTCTTT. This sequence encodes CASRVRQEEMNTEAFF.

The chain couples TRBV10-3 to TRBJ2-3; 7 bases agree with TRBD2. The CDR3 totals 15 residues. Germline V CDR1 and CDR2: ENHRY, SYGVKD. V trimming: 5 bases; J trimming: 4 bases; junction bases outside the gene matches: 9. CDR3 DNA sequence: TGTGCCATCAGTAGCCCTCTGGGGGGGGCAGATACGCAGTATTTT. Its translation: CAISSPLGGADTQYF.

This clone was detected once. This chain uses TRBV6-6 with TRBJ1-4; D is uncertain. Germline lookup yields CDR1 MNHNY and CDR2 SVGAGI (reference sequence). Between the trimmed V and J ends, which lost 2 bases and 8 bases, there was a span of 12 bases. CDR3 length equals 14 residues. The CDR3 coding sequence is TGTGCCAGCAGTTACGGTCAGACCCTAGAAAAACTGTTTTTT. This sequence encodes CASSYGQTLEKLFF.

This clone was detected only a few times. V gene TRBV11-3 combines with J gene TRBJ1-1; 7 bases are shared with TRBD1. After removal of 4 bases from V and 1 base from J, the junction contained 9 bases not matched to a gene. Germline V gene sequence: CDR1 SGHNT, CDR2 YENEEA. The CDR3 contains 16 residues. The CDR3 DNA reads as TGTGCCAGCAGCTCAGGGGAGACAGGGAAGAACACTGAAGCTTTCTTT. Protein product: CASSSGETGKNTEAFF.

This clone has just a few counts. The chain employs TRBV5-1 and TRBJ1-2; TRBD1 aligns across 10 bases. CDR1 SGHRS and CDR2 YFSETQ come from the germline V gene. CDR3 size: 14 residues. The V and J ends lost 3 bases and 6 bases, in that order; junction bases with no gene match: 5. The CDR3 DNA is TGCGCCAGCAGCTCGACAGGGGGCCTTAATGGCTACACCTTC. Translation gives CASSSTGGLNGYTF.

V is TRBV7-2 and J is TRBJ1-2; D remains ambiguous. The CDR3 is 13 residues long. Germline CDR1 and CDR2: SGHTA and FQGNSA. Trimming removed 3 bases from V and 8 bases from J, with 13 bases in between. The CDR3 nucleotides are TGTGCCAGCAGCTTCCCCCAGGCGTCAGGCTACACCTTC. It specifies CASSFPQASGYTF. Looking up the rest from reference TRBV7-2 and TRBJ1-2 gives the full variable domain: GAGVSQSPSNKVTEKGKDVELRCDPISGHTALYWYRQSLGQGLEFLIYFQGNSAPDKSGLPSDRFSAERTGGSVSTLTIQRTQQEDSAVYLCASSFPQASGYTFGSGTRLTVV.

The chain couples TRBV29-1 to TRBJ2-5; no clear D. Germline loops: CDR1 SQVTM, CDR2 ANQGSEA. The V end was cut by 8 bases, the J end by 0 bases, with 10 bases between. The CDR3 runs to 12 residues. The CDR3 sequence: CSSRLNQETQYF. In nucleotides, the CDR3 is TGCAGCTCTCGCCTAAACCAAGAGACCCAGTACTTC.

This chain uses TRBV5-6 with TRBJ1-5; no reliable D call. Germline V gene sequence: CDR1 SGHDT, CDR2 YYEEEE. V lost 2 bases and J 0 bases, leaving 9 bases between the germline ends. The CDR3 spans 15 residues. The CDR3, as DNA: TGTGCCAGCAGCTTAAGAGGGTCTAGCAATCAGCCCCAGCATTTT. This translates into CASSLRGSSNQPQHF.

This chain links TRBV5-1 with TRBJ2-2; D uncertain. Trimming pared 0 bases from V and 2 bases from J, leaving 8 bases between. From germline, CDR1 is SGHRS and CDR2 YFSETQ. This CDR3 is built from 15 residues. As DNA, the CDR3 is TGCGCCAGCAGCTTGGTCGTGGGAAACACCGGGGAGCTGTTTTTT. It codes for CASSLVVGNTGELFF.

The V call is TRBV4-1, the J call TRBJ1-4, with D unclear. V was shortened by 4 bases and J by 10 bases, with 19 bases between the two germline ends. This CDR3 spans 15 amino acids. Germline V CDR1 and CDR2: MGHRA, YSYEKL. CDR3 DNA: TGCGCCAGCAGCCTGGTACGGGAGGAGAGTGGAAAACTGTTTTTT. Translation gives CASSLVREESGKLFF.

The J gene is TRBJ1-6, the V gene TRBV19; D call uncertain. Germline V gives CDR1 LNHDA, CDR2 SQIVND (reference sequence). With 4 bases removed from V and 17 bases from J, the gap between germline ends came to 21 bases. There are 14 residues in the CDR3. CDR3 sequence (DNA): TGTGCCAGTAGTACCCGCGGGGAGGACGTTAAGGTCCACTTT. It codes for CASSTRGEDVKVHF.

The genes are TRBV7-9 and TRBJ1-5, with D hard to call. The CDR3 consists of 13 residues. Germline V gene lookup returns CDR1 SEHNR and CDR2 FQNEAQ (reference sequence). V was shortened by 5 bases and J by 1 base, with 6 bases between the two germline ends. The CDR3 spells CASSRESNQPQHF. The CDR3 DNA reads as TGTGCCAGCAGCCGGGAGAGCAATCAGCCCCAGCATTTT.

The chain recombines TRBV19 with TRBJ1-5; D remains unclear. The ends were cut back, 3 bases at V and 3 bases at J, with 21 bases in the middle. The length of the CDR3 is 18 residues. CDR1 is LNHDA and CDR2 is SQIVND in the germline V gene (reference sequence). CDR3 sequence: CASSILGVAGRVNQPQHF. CDR3 DNA sequence: TGTGCCAGTAGTATTTTAGGTGTGGCGGGTCGGGTCAATCAGCCCCAGCATTTT.

The chain carries TRBV5-1 and TRBJ1-4; D call uncertain. Germline V gene data show CDR1 as SGHRS and CDR2 as YFSETQ. The CDR3 length is 14 residues. Between the trimmed V and J ends, which lost 2 bases and 5 bases, there was a span of 10 bases. CDR3 in amino acids: CASSLGGQNEKLFF. The DNA for the CDR3 is TGCGCCAGCAGCTTAGGAGGGCAGAATGAAAAACTGTTTTTT.

This clone was found a few times. The rearrangement uses TRBV28 and TRBJ2-5; TRBD2 aligns across 8 bases. V shed 5 bases and J 2 bases; nucleotides not matched to a gene: 7. Germline V gene data show CDR1 as MDHEN and CDR2 as SYDVKM. There are 15 residues in the CDR3. DNA of the CDR3: TGTGCCAGCAGTCGTGGCTCGGGGGGGCAAGAGACCCAGTACTTC. Translated: CASSRGSGGQETQYF.

The chain has TRBV5-1 and TRBJ2-1; 8 nucleotides match TRBD1. This CDR3 region has 15 residues. Per the germline V gene, CDR1 is SGHRS and CDR2 is YFSETQ. V gave up 5 bases and J gave up 4 bases; unmatched junction bases: 8. CDR3 sequence: CASRGGQGAYNEQFF. CDR3 in DNA: TGCGCCAGCAGGGGAGGCCAGGGGGCTTACAATGAGCAGTTCTTC.